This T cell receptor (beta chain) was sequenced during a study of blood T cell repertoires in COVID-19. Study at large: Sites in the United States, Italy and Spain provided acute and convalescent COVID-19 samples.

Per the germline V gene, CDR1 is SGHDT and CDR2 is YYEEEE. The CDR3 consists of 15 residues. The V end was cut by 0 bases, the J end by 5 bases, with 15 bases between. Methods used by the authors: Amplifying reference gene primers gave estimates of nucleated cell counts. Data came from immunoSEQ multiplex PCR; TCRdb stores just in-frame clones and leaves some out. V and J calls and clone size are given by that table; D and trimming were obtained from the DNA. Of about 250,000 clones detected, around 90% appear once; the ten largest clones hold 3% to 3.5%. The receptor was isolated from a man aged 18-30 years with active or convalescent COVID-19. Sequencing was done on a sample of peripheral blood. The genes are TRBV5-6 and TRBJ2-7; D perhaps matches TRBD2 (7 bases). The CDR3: CASSLGQGRVDEQYF. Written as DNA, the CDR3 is TGTGCCAGCAGCTTGGGGCAGGGGAGGGTGGACGAGCAGTACTTC.